What follows are 13 T cell receptor beta chains derived from one specimen sequenced in a study of blood T cell repertoires in COVID-19. TCRdb's table, derived via immunoSEQ multiplex PCR, lists solely in-frame clones and lacks some. The sample has around 140,000 clones; roughly three quarters are singletons. Sequenced sample: peripheral blood. The origin of the receptors is a woman aged 60-75 years with acute or convalescent COVID-19.

Here the CDR3 reads CASSPLRGGSGNTIYF. The CDR3 coding sequence is TGTGCCAGCTCACCATTACGAGGGGGCTCTGGAAACACCATATATTTT. This chain links TRBV18 with TRBJ1-3, with TRBD1 as a possible D gene (6 bases). Germline CDR1 KGHSH, CDR2 LQKENI. The CDR3 is 16 residues long. V was pared by 2 bases and J by 0 bases, with 11 bases between.

There are a few counts of this clone. The chain links TRBV18 to TRBJ2-1, with 9 bases fitting TRBD2. Germline assignment: CDR1 KGHSH and CDR2 LQKENI. The V segment lost 4 bases and the J segment 10 bases; nucleotides outside the gene matches: 5. The CDR3 totals 13 residues. The CDR3 region has the DNA TGTGCCAGCTCACTAGCGGGAGATGGGGAGCAGTTCTTC. As protein: CASSLAGDGEQFF.

This clone was picked up one time. J is TRBJ2-7 and V is TRBV27; TRBD2 is a possible D gene (6 bases). The CDR3 totals 14 residues. V was shortened by 8 bases and J by 5 bases, with 19 bases between the two germline ends. CDR1 and CDR2 (germline): MNHEY, SMNVEV (reference sequence). CDR3 DNA: TGTGCCAGCGCAGGACGGCGGTGGGGGGACGAGCAGTACTTC. Translating gives CASAGRRWGDEQYF.

V is TRBV2 and J is TRBJ2-1; D ambiguous. V shed 3 bases and J shed 6 bases, with 6 bases lying between them. Per germline, CDR1 SNHLY and CDR2 FYNNEI. This CDR3 region has 12 residues. In nucleotides, the CDR3 is TGTGCCAGCAGTGATTCCAGCAATGAGCAGTTCTTC. Its translation is CASSDSSNEQFF.

This chain uses TRBV7-9 with TRBJ2-7; 7 bases match TRBD2. V dropped 5 bases and J dropped 5; count of bases not matched to a gene: 6. Germline V gene lookup returns CDR1 SEHNR and CDR2 FQNEAQ (reference sequence). This CDR3 comprises 13 residues. The CDR3 protein is CASSPWGGHEQYF. As DNA, the CDR3 is TGTGCCAGCAGCCCGTGGGGAGGGCACGAGCAGTACTTC.

This chain connects TRBV28 to TRBJ1-4; D remains unclear. The ends were cut back, 6 bases at V and 4 bases at J, with 12 bases in the middle. Germline V CDR1 and CDR2: MDHEN, SYDVKM. The CDR3 contains 14 residues. The CDR3 loop reads CASRRGWVNEKLFF. DNA of the CDR3: TGTGCCAGCAGACGCGGCTGGGTTAATGAAAAACTGTTTTTT.

The rearrangement joins TRBV28 to TRBJ2-7, with 9 bases matching TRBD2. After removal of 6 bases from V and 0 bases from J, the junction contained 6 bases not matched to a gene. Germline V CDR1 and CDR2: MDHEN, SYDVKM. The CDR3 runs 15 residues. The CDR3 DNA is TGTGCCAGCAGCGCTAGCGGGGTGAGCTCCTACGAGCAGTACTTC. Translation: CASSASGVSSYEQYF.

The table lists this clone with a count of one. The V gene is TRBV6-6, the J gene TRBJ1-1; D call uncertain. Germline V gene lookup returns CDR1 MNHNY and CDR2 SVGAGI (reference sequence). V dropped 1 base and J dropped 1 base, with 4 bases sitting between them. This CDR3 region has 13 residues. The CDR3 bases are TGTGCCAGCAGTTACTTTAAGAACACTGAAGCTTTCTTT. It specifies CASSYFKNTEAFF.

This clone has only one observation. The V call is TRBV28, the J call TRBJ2-7, with 8 bases matching TRBD2. This CDR3 is 16 amino acids long. V shed 5 bases, J shed 5 bases, and the junction held 14 bases outside the gene matches. Germline V gene data show CDR1 as MDHEN and CDR2 as SYDVKM. For the CDR3, the DNA is TGTGCCAGCAGTGCCCTCCTTAGCGGGAACACGAACGAGCAGTACTTC. This codes for CASSALLSGNTNEQYF.

This clone was seen more than once but under ten times. J is TRBJ2-7 and V is TRBV20-1, with TRBD2 matching over 9 bases. Germline CDR1 DFQATT, CDR2 SNEGSKA (reference sequence). The V gene end was trimmed by 3 bases and the J gene end by 2 bases; junction bases not matched to a gene: 5. This CDR3 contains 14 residues. CDR3 nucleotides: TGCAGTGCTAGTGGCGGGAGGGTCCCCTACGAGCAGTACTTC. It codes for CSASGGRVPYEQYF.

This chain joins TRBV5-1 and TRBJ2-3, with D possibly TRBD2 on 6 matching bases. The CDR3 totals 16 residues. V dropped 1 base and J dropped 3 bases, with 15 bases sitting between them. Per the germline V gene, CDR1 is SGHRS and CDR2 is YFSETQ. The CDR3 bases are TGCGCCAGCAGCTTGTTGGTAGGGGAGGAGACAGATACGCAGTATTTT. As protein: CASSLLVGEETDTQYF.

The J gene is TRBJ1-1, the V gene TRBV28, with D perhaps TRBD1 (5 bases). The CDR3 covers 13 residues. Germline assignment: CDR1 MDHEN and CDR2 SYDVKM. V lost 2 bases and J 6 bases, leaving 10 bases between the germline ends. The CDR3: CASSLRTPPEAFF. Here the CDR3 DNA reads TGTGCCAGCAGTTTAAGGACACCCCCTGAAGCTTTCTTT.

The chain recombines TRBV11-2 with TRBJ2-1; 7 bases line up with TRBD2. CDR1 and CDR2 from the germline V gene are SGHAT and FQNNGV. Trimming removed 5 bases from V and 8 bases from J; junction bases left unmatched: 9. CDR3 length: 14 amino acids. CDR3 nucleotide sequence: TGTGCCAGCAGCCACCGGCTAGCGGCGCATGAGCAGTTCTTC. This codes for CASSHRLAAHEQFF.